The 15 T cell receptor beta chains reported below all come from one sample, sequenced in a study of CD8 T cells in ankylosing spondylitis. General study points: Characteristic of ankylosing spondylitis blood, it appeared, was a TCR beta motif comprising about 8 highly homologous variants.

TCRdb used MiXCR to reprocess the 5' RACE reads, holding one entry per CDR3 protein. Of about 220,000 distinct CDR3 sequences listed, 7% to 8% are singletons. Their antigen targets remain unknown. The material sequenced was blood, either unsorted or a sorted T cell fraction (not recorded which). The receptors shown here come from a male donor with ankylosing spondylitis.

This clonotype was detected many times. The rearrangement joins TRBV5-5 to TRBJ2-1, with 9 bases matching TRBD2. The J segment lost 2 bases and the V segment lost 5 bases, leaving 11 bases of the junction unmatched. CDR1 and CDR2 (germline): SGHKS, YYEKEE (reference sequence). This CDR3 is built from 17 residues. The CDR3 loop is CASSYLATSGPYNEQFF. In DNA, the CDR3 is TGTGCCAGCAGTTACCTCGCTACTAGCGGGCCCTACAATGAGCAGTTCTTC.

This clonotype was counted ten times or more. This chain connects TRBV6-1 to TRBJ1-5; D is uncertain. The CDR3 totals 15 residues. V was cut by 7 bases and J by 5 bases, with 18 bases left in between. CDR1 is MNHNS, CDR2 SASEGT, per germline. The CDR3 sequence is CASKLRQVVYQPQHF. DNA of the CDR3: TGTGCCAGCAAATTACGGCAGGTAGTTTATCAGCCCCAGCATTTT.

This clonotype was seen ten or more times. The rearrangement joins TRBV20-1 to TRBJ2-7; no definite D call. The germline V and J ends were trimmed by 5 bases and 2 bases, with 4 bases remaining between them. The germline V gene has CDR1 DFQATT and CDR2 SNEGSKA (reference sequence). CDR3 length: 10 residues. CDR3 residues: CSAVPYEQYF. In DNA form, the CDR3 reads TGCAGTGCTGTCCCCTACGAGCAGTACTTC.

There are many counts of this clonotype. CDR3 in amino acids: CASSERGARETQYF. In nucleotides, the CDR3 is TGTGCCAGCAGCGAGCGGGGGGCCCGGGAGACCCAGTACTTC. J is TRBJ2-5 and V is TRBV9; the match to TRBD2 covers 9 bases. This CDR3 comprises 14 residues. Germline V CDR1 and CDR2: SGDLS, YYNGEE. Trimming removed 3 bases from V and 5 bases from J; junction bases left unmatched: 5.

This clonotype was seen a handful of times. This chain links TRBV28 with TRBJ2-2, with 14 bases fitting TRBD2. This CDR3 spans 18 amino acids. Germline V gene lookup returns CDR1 MDHEN and CDR2 SYDVKM. With 6 bases clipped from V and 1 base from J, the junction kept 7 bases outside the gene matches. The CDR3 DNA reads as TGTGCCAGCAGCCTAGCCGGGACTAGCGGGGGGAACACCGGGGAGCTGTTTTTT. It translates to CASSLAGTSGGNTGELFF.

This clonotype has more than one count but fewer than ten. CDR3 in DNA: TGCACAAAGTGGGCCCTAGCGGGGGCCGACTACGAGCAGTACTTC. Protein product: CTKWALAGADYEQYF. The chain links TRBV20-1 to TRBJ2-7; 10 bases are shared with TRBD2. Looked up from germline, CDR1 is DFQATT and CDR2 is SNEGSKA (reference sequence). This CDR3 spans 15 amino acids.

In its sample, this clonotype was seen many times. The chain combines TRBV10-3 with TRBJ2-7; D is perhaps TRBD1 or TRBD2 (5 bases each). The germline CDR1 and CDR2 sequences are ENHRY and SYGVKD. Trimming cost V 3 bases and J 1 base, with 13 bases left between them. CDR3 length: 15 residues. The CDR3 nucleotides read TGTGCCATCAGTGACCCTGGGGGAGTGTCCTACGAGCAGTACTTC. Its translation: CAISDPGGVSYEQYF.

This clonotype was observed many times. This chain uses TRBV25-1 with TRBJ1-1, with TRBD1 as a possible D gene (6 bases). The CDR3 spans 15 residues. The V end was cut by 7 bases, the J end by 6 bases, with 21 bases between. CDR1 and CDR2 from the germline V gene are MGHDK and SYGVNS. The CDR3 loop reads CASTTFQGGGAEAFF. CDR3 DNA sequence: TGTGCCAGCACTACATTCCAGGGAGGGGGTGCTGAAGCTTTCTTT.

There are many counts of this clonotype. This sequence joins TRBV20-1 and TRBJ2-3; 8 bases align to TRBD2. V lost 6 bases to trimming and J lost 0 bases; unmatched junction nucleotides: 8. The V gene's germline CDR1 is DFQATT and CDR2 SNEGSKA (reference sequence). The CDR3 is 15 residues long. This chain's CDR3 is CSALLAEVSTDTQYF. CDR3 sequence (DNA): TGCAGTGCCCTACTAGCGGAGGTTAGCACAGATACGCAGTATTTT.

The table lists this clonotype with a few counts. The V gene is TRBV5-5, the J gene TRBJ1-1; D possibly corresponds to TRBD1 (6 bases). Germline loops: CDR1 SGHKS, CDR2 YYEKEE (reference sequence). The length of the CDR3 is 14 residues. V was clipped by 4 bases and J by 5 bases, with 15 bases between them. CDR3 coding DNA: TGTGCCAGCAGCGCCGGCGGCAGGGGTACTGAAGCTTTCTTT. Amino acids: CASSAGGRGTEAFF.

This clonotype has only a few counts. The chain uses TRBV7-8 and TRBJ1-1, with D possibly being TRBD1 (5 bases). The CDR3 loop spans 15 amino acids. Trimming shortened V by 1 base and J by 3 bases, and 12 bases separated the two germline ends. Looked up from germline, CDR1 is SGHVS and CDR2 is FQNEAQ. The CDR3 sequence is CASSLGTGPYTEAFF. DNA of the CDR3: TGTGCCAGCAGCTTAGGGACGGGGCCTTACACTGAAGCTTTCTTT.

In this sample, this clonotype turned up many times. The genes are TRBV11-2 and TRBJ2-1; D unclear. Germline V gene sequence: CDR1 SGHAT, CDR2 FQNNGV. The V gene lost 2 bases and the J gene lost 9 bases, with 8 bases spanning the gap. The CDR3 spans 12 residues. The DNA of the CDR3 is TGTGCCAGCAGCTTATCCAACGGTGAGCAGTTCTTC. Its translation: CASSLSNGEQFF.

This clonotype was seen repeatedly, ten times or more. The chain couples TRBV12-3 or TRBV12-4 to TRBJ2-7; D gene unclear. Trimming took 5 bases from V and 0 from J, leaving 14 bases between them. The CDR3 consists of 15 residues. CDR3 nucleotide sequence: TGTGCCAGCAGTCGCTTTGCCTCAAGCTCCTACGAGCAGTACTTC. Encoded protein: CASSRFASSSYEQYF.

The table lists this clonotype with many counts. The V call is TRBV6-1, the J call TRBJ2-7; 9 nucleotides line up with TRBD1. The CDR3 contains 17 residues. Germline CDR1 MNHNS, CDR2 SASEGT. The trim removed 6 bases at V and 0 bases at J, leaving 12 bases unmatched. In DNA form, the CDR3 reads TGTGCCAGCAGCCCGGGACAGGGAGGTGGGGCCTCCTACGAGCAGTACTTC. Translating gives CASSPGQGGGASYEQYF.

This clonotype appeared a few times. The rearrangement uses TRBV4-3 and TRBJ2-7, with a tentative D call TRBD1 (5 bases). V dropped 4 bases and J dropped 5 bases, with 12 bases sitting between them. The germline gives CDR1 LGHNA, CDR2 YSLEER. The CDR3 loop spans 13 amino acids. The CDR3: CASSLWTSDEQYF. The CDR3, as DNA: TGCGCCAGCAGCCTTTGGACATCCGACGAGCAGTACTTC.